What follows are 13 T cell receptor beta chains derived from one specimen sequenced in a study of PD-L1 blockade in urothelial cancer. The method was immunoSEQ multiplex PCR; TCRdb's version includes in-frame clones alone and lacks a portion of them. The sample includes tens of thousands of clones, approximately 86% of them seen just once. The time point: pretreatment peripheral blood. The input for sequencing was PBMCs, taken around atezolizumab (anti-PD-L1) treatment. These receptors all come from a man between 60 and 75 years old with urothelial cancer.

This chain links TRBV7-8 with TRBJ2-3, with TRBD2 as a possible D gene (7 bases). This CDR3 region has 16 residues. CDR1 and CDR2 from the germline V gene are SGHVS and FQNEAQ. Trimming cost V 3 bases and J 2 bases, with 15 bases left between them. The CDR3 loop is CASSFSRGGYTDTQYF. The CDR3 region has the DNA TGTGCCAGCAGCTTCTCAAGGGGGGGTTACACAGATACGCAGTATTTT.

This chain connects TRBV25-1 to TRBJ2-5, with 7 bases aligning to TRBD2. The CDR3 consists of 16 residues. V gave up 1 base and J gave up 5 bases; unmatched junction bases: 10. Germline V gene sequence: CDR1 MGHDK, CDR2 SYGVNS. For the CDR3, the DNA is TGTGCCAGCAGTGAATTCGGGGGGAGGCCCTGGGAGACCCAGTACTTC. It translates to CASSEFGGRPWETQYF.

V usage is TRBV13 and J usage is TRBJ1-2; possibly TRBD1 for D (6 bases). The germline V gene has CDR1 PRHDT and CDR2 FYEKMQ (reference sequence). V lost 3 bases and J lost 3, with 11 bases in between. The CDR3 runs to 14 residues. CDR3 sequence (DNA): TGTGCCAGCAGCTTGAACAGGGTCCACTATGGCTACACCTTC. Translated: CASSLNRVHYGYTF.

The chain carries TRBV11-2 and TRBJ1-6; tentatively, D is TRBD1 (5 bases). The ends were cut back, 3 bases at V and 0 bases at J, with 9 bases in the middle. This CDR3 region has 16 residues. Germline V CDR1 and CDR2: SGHAT, FQNNGV. CDR3 protein: CASSLSGNSYNSPLHF. The CDR3 DNA is TGTGCCAGCAGCTTGTCAGGGAACTCCTATAATTCACCCCTCCACTTT.

The CDR3 loop reads CASSRQREAFF. For the CDR3, the DNA is TGCGCCAGCAGTCGACAGCGCGAAGCTTTCTTT. This rearrangement joins TRBV10-2 to TRBJ1-1; perhaps TRBD1 as D (5 bases). The germline V gene encodes CDR1 WSHSY and CDR2 SAAADI. V lost 5 bases, J lost 8 bases, and 9 bases lay in between. The CDR3 is made up of 11 amino acids.

DNA for the CDR3: TGTGCCAGCAGTGAGCGGGGGGGCTGGGATACGCAGTATTTT. This codes for CASSERGGWDTQYF. The chain combines TRBV6-1 with TRBJ2-3, with 9 positions matching TRBD2. V was clipped by 3 bases and J by 6 bases; unmatched bases: 4. Germline CDR1 and CDR2: MNHNS and SASEGT. The CDR3 sequence is 14 residues long.

The chain joins TRBV6-5 to TRBJ2-1; perhaps TRBD2 as D (6 bases). The CDR3 spans 15 residues. Per the germline V gene, CDR1 is MNHEY and CDR2 is SVGAGI. The ends were cut back, 4 bases at V and 4 bases at J, with 14 bases in the middle. CDR3 coding DNA: TGTGCCAGCAGTTCCTCTAGCGCTTGGTACAATGAGCAGTTCTTC. This sequence encodes CASSSSSAWYNEQFF.

Only a few counts were recorded for this clone. The chain links TRBV5-4 to TRBJ1-1; maybe TRBD1 (5 bases). This CDR3 spans 16 amino acids. V was pared by 6 bases and J by 0 bases, with 18 bases between. Looked up from germline, CDR1 is SGHNT and CDR2 is YYREEE (reference sequence). In DNA, the CDR3 is TGTGCCAGCACGAAGACCAGAACGGACATGAACACTGAAGCTTTCTTT. It translates to CASTKTRTDMNTEAFF.

This sequence joins TRBV5-1 and TRBJ2-2; TRBD1 agrees at 7 bases. CDR3 length equals 15 residues. Germline CDR1 SGHRS, CDR2 YFSETQ. V trimming: 6 bases; J trimming: 3 bases; junction bases outside the gene matches: 8. In DNA form, the CDR3 reads TGCGCCAGCACCAGGGGGACGGCAGACACCGGGGAGCTGTTTTTT. It encodes CASTRGTADTGELFF. Supplemented by reference TRBV5-1 and TRBJ2-2, the full variable domain reads KAGVTQTPRYLIKTRGQQVTLSCSPISGHRSVSWYQQTPGQGLQFLFEYFSETQRNKGNFPGRFSGRQFSNSRSEMNVSTLELGDSALYLCASTRGTADTGELFFGEGSRLTVL.

This clone was seen just once. The chain has TRBV5-1 and TRBJ1-1; D is unresolved. The CDR3 loop spans 13 amino acids. Germline V gives CDR1 SGHRS, CDR2 YFSETQ. V lost 6 bases and J lost 2, with 11 bases in between. CDR3 bases: TGCGCCAGCACCCCCCGGGTAAACACTGAAGCTTTCTTT. It yields the protein CASTPRVNTEAFF.

This clone appeared a single time. The V gene is TRBV30, the J gene TRBJ2-7, with D unresolved. V lost 1 base and J 2 bases, leaving 9 bases between the germline ends. Germline CDR1 is GTSNPN and CDR2 is SVGIG (reference sequence). This CDR3 spans 13 amino acids. The CDR3 protein is CAWSERLAYEQYF. The CDR3 DNA sequence: TGTGCCTGGAGTGAACGTCTAGCCTACGAGCAGTACTTC.

This sequence joins TRBV19 and TRBJ2-5, with D possibly being TRBD1 (6 bases). Germline assignment: CDR1 LNHDA and CDR2 SQIVND (reference sequence). The CDR3 covers 14 residues. V dropped 8 bases and J dropped 1 base, with 14 bases sitting between them. In nucleotides, the CDR3 is TGTGCCAGTCCCCACACGGACAGCCAAGAGACCCAGTACTTC. It is translated as CASPHTDSQETQYF.

This chain links TRBV6-5 with TRBJ2-3, with TRBD2 as a possible D gene (5 bases). Trimming stripped 7 bases from V and 4 bases from J, with 15 bases between. The CDR3 covers 14 residues. Germline assignment: CDR1 MNHEY and CDR2 SVGAGI. Written as DNA, the CDR3 is TGTGCCAGCAAAAGAAGAGGGTTGGCAGATACGCAGTATTTT. It codes for CASKRRGLADTQYF.